This T cell receptor (beta chain) was sequenced in a study of blood T cell repertoires in COVID-19. At the level of the study: Researchers got acute and convalescent COVID-19 samples from the United States, Italy and Spain. PBMCs, B-cell-depleted T cells, or T cells were the source of the cDNA or gDNA that made up the material.

Sequencing was performed with immunoSEQ multiplex PCR; in TCRdb, only in-frame clones are kept and a portion is missing. Here the sample spans 140,000 to 150,000 clones, 80% to 90% being singletons. V lost 9 bases, J lost 10 bases, and 6 bases stayed unmatched. This CDR3 has 13 amino acids. Germline CDR1 is LNHDA and CDR2 is SQIVND (reference sequence). The sample consisted of peripheral blood. This chain uses TRBV19 with TRBJ1-6, with TRBD1 matching over 10 bases. The sequence derives from a man between 18 and 29 years old with COVID-19, enrolled during active disease. Here the CDR3 reads CASRDRGLSPLHF. In nucleotides, the CDR3 is TGTGCCAGCCGGGACAGGGGTCTCTCACCCCTCCACTTT. Full variable domain (outside the CDR3, taken from reference TRBV19 and TRBJ1-6): DGGITQSPKYLFRKEGQNVTLSCEQNLNHDAMYWYRQDPGQGLRLIYYSQIVNDFQKGDIAEGYSVSREKKESFPLTVTSAQKNPTAFYLCASRDRGLSPLHFGNGTRLTVT.